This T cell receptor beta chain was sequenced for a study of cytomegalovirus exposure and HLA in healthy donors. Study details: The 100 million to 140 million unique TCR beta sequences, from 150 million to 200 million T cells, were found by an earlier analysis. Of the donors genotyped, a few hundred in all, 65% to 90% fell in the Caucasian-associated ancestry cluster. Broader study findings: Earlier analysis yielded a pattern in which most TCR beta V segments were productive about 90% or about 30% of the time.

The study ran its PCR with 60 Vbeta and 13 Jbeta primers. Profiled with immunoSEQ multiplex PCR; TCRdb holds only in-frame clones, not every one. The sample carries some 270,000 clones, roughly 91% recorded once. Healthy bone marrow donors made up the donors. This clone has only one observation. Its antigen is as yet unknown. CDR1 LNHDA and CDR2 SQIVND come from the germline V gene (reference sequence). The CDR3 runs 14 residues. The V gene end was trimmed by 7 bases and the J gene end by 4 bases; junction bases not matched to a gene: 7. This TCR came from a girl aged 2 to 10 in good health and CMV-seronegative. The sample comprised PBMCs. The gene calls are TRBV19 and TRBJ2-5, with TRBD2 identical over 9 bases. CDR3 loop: CASKDSGSRETQYF. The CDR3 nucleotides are TGTGCCAGTAAAGATAGCGGGAGCAGAGAGACCCAGTACTTC.